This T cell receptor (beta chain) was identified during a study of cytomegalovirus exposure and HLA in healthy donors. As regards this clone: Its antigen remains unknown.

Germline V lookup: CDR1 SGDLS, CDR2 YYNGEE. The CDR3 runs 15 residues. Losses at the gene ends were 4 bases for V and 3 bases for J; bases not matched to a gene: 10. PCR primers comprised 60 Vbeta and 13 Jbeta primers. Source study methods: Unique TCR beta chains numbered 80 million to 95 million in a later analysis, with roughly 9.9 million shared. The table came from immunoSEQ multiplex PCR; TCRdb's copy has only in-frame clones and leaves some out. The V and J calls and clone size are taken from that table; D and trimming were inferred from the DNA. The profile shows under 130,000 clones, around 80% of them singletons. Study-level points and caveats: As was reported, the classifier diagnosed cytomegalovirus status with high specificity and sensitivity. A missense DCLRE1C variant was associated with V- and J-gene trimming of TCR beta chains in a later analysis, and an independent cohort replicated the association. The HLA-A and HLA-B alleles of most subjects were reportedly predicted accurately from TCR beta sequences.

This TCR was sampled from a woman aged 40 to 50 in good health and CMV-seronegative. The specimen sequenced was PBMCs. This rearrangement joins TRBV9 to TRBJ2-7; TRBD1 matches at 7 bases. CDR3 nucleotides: TGTGCCAGCAGCCCGACAGGGTCCGCCGTCTACGAGCAGTACTTC. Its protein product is CASSPTGSAVYEQYF.